This T cell receptor (beta chain) was recovered during a study of cytomegalovirus exposure and HLA in healthy donors. Looking at the study overall: In terms of ancestry, the Caucasian-associated cluster contained about 80% of the approximately 430 genotyped donors. Overall study findings and caveats: Presence/absence analyses rested on an assumption that sequencing depth was roughly uniform across donors. Among the CMV-associated chains, three were confirmed in vitro as specific for CMV antigens. With high specificity and sensitivity, the classifier reportedly diagnosed cytomegalovirus status.

Germline values: CDR1 SGHAT, CDR2 FQDESV (reference sequence). Trimming left V 3 bases short and J 3 bases short, with 11 bases between. The CDR3 covers 14 residues. To note about this clone: Its target is unknown.

Primers: 60 Vbeta forward and 13 Jbeta reverse. Produced via immunoSEQ multiplex PCR; TCRdb's table is partial and in-frame only. The profile covers some 170,000 clones, with more than 60% appearing a single time and 2% to 2.5% taken by the ten largest. This receptor was identified in a human donor in good health. The chain is built from TRBV11-1 and TRBJ1-2; D unresolved. Sequenced input: PBMCs. CDR3 nucleotides: TGTGCCAGCAGCTTGTCGGCTGGAGACTATGGCTACACCTTC. Translating it yields CASSLSAGDYGYTF.